The clone carrying this T cell receptor beta chain showed up just once. This sample is drawn from a study of blood T cell repertoires in COVID-19. Using immunoSEQ multiplex PCR, the repertoire was profiled, and TCRdb retains in-frame clones only, with some absent. The table includes roughly 58,000 clones, about four fifths detected once. This CDR3 spans 13 amino acids. V was clipped by 6 bases and J by 1 base, with 9 bases between them. Germline CDR1 is LNHDA and CDR2 is SQIVND (reference sequence). The TCR comes from a man in his 70s with active COVID-19. This chain links TRBV19 with TRBJ1-1; D is perhaps TRBD1 (6 bases). Material for sequencing was peripheral blood. The CDR3 loop reads CASRDRSNTEAFF. The CDR3 coding sequence is TGTGCCAGTAGGGACAGATCGAACACTGAAGCTTTCTTT.